Listed below are T cell receptor beta chains from one sample, sequenced in a study of PD-1 blockade in classical Hodgkin lymphoma. Some clones are missing from TCRdb's copy, which holds only in-frame ones; the method was immunoSEQ multiplex PCR. The sample has about 25,000 clones; approximately 79% are singletons. Here the sequenced sample was peripheral blood mononuclear cells (PBMCs), taken before the fourth cycle of nivolumab. These receptors originate from a human donor with classical Hodgkin lymphoma. Both conserved end residues are part of each CDR3.

V: TRBV6-6; J: TRBJ2-1; CDR3: CASRTGGAYNEQFF
V: TRBV9; J: TRBJ2-1; CDR3: CASSPHLAGNRNEQFF
V: TRBV27; J: TRBJ2-1; CDR3: CASRISGITEQFF
V: TRBV14; J: TRBJ2-7; CDR3: CASSGGNYRVGEQYF
V: TRBV4-1; J: TRBJ1-1; CDR3: CASSPRGAGEAFF
V: TRBV27; J: TRBJ1-3; CDR3: CASSSGQPVTSGNTIYF
V: TRBV6-1; J: TRBJ2-6; CDR3: CASSWDSGANVLTF
V: TRBV28; J: TRBJ1-5; CDR3: CASRTGSQPQHF
V: TRBV6-5; J: TRBJ2-7; CDR3: CASKLRDGYTYEQYF
V: TRBV6-5; J: TRBJ1-1; CDR3: CASSYSIDTTEAFF
V: TRBV19; J: TRBJ1-1; CDR3: CASRITVNTEAFF
V: TRBV29-1; J: TRBJ1-1; CDR3: CSVKGPGVAFF
V: TRBV13; J: TRBJ2-7; CDR3: CASSARVNEQYF
V: TRBV6-5; J: TRBJ2-3; CDR3: CASSYSAGGGTDTQYF
V: TRBV4-3; J: TRBJ2-7; CDR3: CASSLQKGASYEQYF
V: TRBV4-3; J: TRBJ2-1; CDR3: CASSQDQDRAYNEQFF
V: TRBV18; J: TRBJ1-1; CDR3: CASSPPAGTGEAKAFF
V: TRBV6-6; J: TRBJ2-1; CDR3: CASSSGLAGGYEQFF
V: TRBV19; J: TRBJ2-3; CDR3: CASSILGRSTDTQYF
V: TRBV19; J: TRBJ2-7; CDR3: CASSIRTGPYEQYF
V: TRBV4-3; J: TRBJ1-1; CDR3: CASSRFRGDTEAFF
V: TRBV7-9; J: TRBJ2-3; CDR3: CASSSSRQASTDTQYF
V: TRBV6-6; J: TRBJ2-7; CDR3: CASSPTSGAYEQYF
V: TRBV2; J: TRBJ2-3; CDR3: CASEAGGTSTDTQYF
V: TRBV12-2; J: TRBJ1-3; CDR3: CASRLARGPSSGNTIYF
V: TRBV29-1; J: TRBJ1-4; CDR3: CSVETGGDEKLFF
V: TRBV15; J: TRBJ2-1; CDR3: CATSSMDGGSYNEQFF
V: TRBV2; J: TRBJ2-1; CDR3: CASSGTGAAGGDEQFF
V: TRBV29-1; J: TRBJ1-4; CDR3: CSARTGREKLFF
V: TRBV5-5; J: TRBJ2-7; CDR3: CVSAEGSEQYF
V: TRBV7-2; J: TRBJ1-1; CDR3: CASSPRTGWNTEAFF
V: TRBV28; J: TRBJ1-1; CDR3: CASSSRDTWNTEAFF
V: TRBV6-5; J: TRBJ2-7; CDR3: CASSYWTSDHYEQYF
V: TRBV7-8; J: TRBJ2-7; CDR3: CASSWGAGGVYEQYF
V: TRBV27; J: TRBJ2-2; CDR3: CASRAGWVNTGELFF
V: TRBV6-6; J: TRBJ1-5; CDR3: CASSLYTENQPQHF
V: TRBV28; J: TRBJ2-7; CDR3: CASSLPGPSSYEQYF
V: TRBV2; J: TRBJ2-7; CDR3: CASSDPQTGGSDEQYF
V: TRBV6-6; J: TRBJ1-5; CDR3: CASSYGGVQPQHF
V: TRBV7-3; J: TRBJ2-1; CDR3: CASSLTSASYNEQFF
V: TRBV7-2; J: TRBJ1-2; CDR3: CASSLNPGQPYGYTF